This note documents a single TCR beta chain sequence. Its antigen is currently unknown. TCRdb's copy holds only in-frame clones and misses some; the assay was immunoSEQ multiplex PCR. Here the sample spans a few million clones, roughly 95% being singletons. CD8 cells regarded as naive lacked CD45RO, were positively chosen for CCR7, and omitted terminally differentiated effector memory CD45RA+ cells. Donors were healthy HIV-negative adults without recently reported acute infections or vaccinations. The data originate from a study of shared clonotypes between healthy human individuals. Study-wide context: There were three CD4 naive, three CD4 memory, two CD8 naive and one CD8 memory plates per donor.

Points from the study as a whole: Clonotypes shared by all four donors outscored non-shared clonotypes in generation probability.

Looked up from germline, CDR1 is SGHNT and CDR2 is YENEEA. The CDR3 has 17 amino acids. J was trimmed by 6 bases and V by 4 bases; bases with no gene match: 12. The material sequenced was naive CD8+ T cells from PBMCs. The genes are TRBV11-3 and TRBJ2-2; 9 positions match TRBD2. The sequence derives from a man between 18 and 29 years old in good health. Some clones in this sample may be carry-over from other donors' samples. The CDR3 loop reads CASSSWASGMVAGELFF. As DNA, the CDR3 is TGTGCCAGCAGCTCGTGGGCTAGCGGGATGGTTGCCGGGGAGCTGTTTTTT.